A single sample is the source of the 26 T cell receptor beta chains below, sequenced in a study of cytomegalovirus exposure and HLA in healthy donors. PCR used 60 Vbeta primers and 13 Jbeta primers. Generated by immunoSEQ multiplex PCR, the TCRdb table keeps only in-frame clones and is missing some. The sample has 130,000 to 150,000 clones, approximately 80% seen once. Sequencing used PBMCs. These receptors originate from a young woman in good health and CMV-seropositive.

The V call is TRBV6-6, the J call TRBJ2-5; 15 nucleotides line up with TRBD2. V shed 8 bases and J 2 bases; nucleotides not matched to a gene: 6. The CDR3 spans 16 residues. CDR1 and CDR2 (germline): MNHNY, SVGAGI (reference sequence). The CDR3 here is CASGTSGGQYQETQYF. In DNA, the CDR3 is TGTGCCAGCGGGACTAGCGGGGGGCAATATCAAGAGACCCAGTACTTC.

The genes are TRBV21-1 and TRBJ1-3; the table's TRBD1 call for D was not verified on the DNA. TRBV21-1 is classified as a pseudogene. The CDR3 is 18 amino acids. CDR3 in DNA: TGTGCCAGCAGCAAAGGGGCCGGGCCCCAACAGGGGGTGGACACCATATATTTT. Translating gives CASSKGAGPQQGVDTIYF.

This chain links TRBV5-4 with TRBJ2-7; 8 positions match TRBD1. The CDR3 length is 14 residues. CDR1 is SGHNT and CDR2 is YYREEE in the germline V gene (reference sequence). Losses at the gene ends were 4 bases for V and 4 bases for J; bases not matched to a gene: 7. The CDR3 DNA sequence: TGTGCCAGCAGCCCCGGACAGGGTCGGTACGAGCAGTACTTC. It codes for CASSPGQGRYEQYF.

The J gene is TRBJ2-2, the V gene TRBV7-9; 7 bases map to TRBD1. CDR1 and CDR2 (germline): SEHNR, FQNEAQ (reference sequence). The V and J ends lost 2 bases and 4 bases, in that order; junction bases with no gene match: 10. The CDR3 is made up of 17 amino acids. CDR3 nucleotides: TGTGCCAGCAGCTTATCCTTACGACAGGGCCCCACCGGGGAGCTGTTTTTT. It specifies CASSLSLRQGPTGELFF.

This clone appeared once. The DNA for the CDR3 is TGTGCCAGCAGCTTGAATAGTCCGACAGATACGCAGTATTTT. Its translation: CASSLNSPTDTQYF. The gene calls are TRBV11-2 and TRBJ2-3; D is unclear. The CDR3 covers 14 residues. V lost 3 bases and J 3 bases, leaving 10 bases between the germline ends. CDR1 is SGHAT and CDR2 is FQNNGV in the germline V gene.

The chain is built from TRBV25-1 and TRBJ2-7; no clear D gene. V shed 5 bases and J shed 0 bases, with 8 bases lying between them. Germline CDR1 MGHDK, CDR2 SYGVNS. The CDR3 loop spans 13 amino acids. The CDR3 coding sequence is TGTGCCAGCAGTCCCGTTTCCTCCTACGAGCAGTACTTC. This gives the protein CASSPVSSYEQYF.

This chain connects TRBV11-1 to TRBJ1-1; 7 nucleotides agree with TRBD1. The CDR3 is made up of 14 amino acids. V trimming: 2 bases; J trimming: 3 bases; junction bases outside the gene matches: 3. The germline CDR1 and CDR2 sequences are SGHAT and FQDESV (reference sequence). For the CDR3, the DNA is TGTGCCAGCAGCTTAAAAACAGGGGACACTGAAGCTTTCTTT. Its protein is CASSLKTGDTEAFF.

The rearrangement uses TRBV9 and TRBJ1-3; D unclear. CDR3 length: 15 amino acids. The germline V gene has CDR1 SGDLS and CDR2 YYNGEE. V lost 4 bases to trimming and J lost 0 bases, with 11 bases between them. The CDR3 sequence is CASSQRGVSGNTIYF. Here the CDR3 DNA reads TGTGCCAGCAGCCAAAGAGGAGTCTCTGGAAACACCATATATTTT. Based on the CDR3 plus reference TRBV9 and TRBJ1-3, the full variable domain is DSGVTQTPKHLITATGQRVTLRCSPRSGDLSVYWYQQSLDQGLQFLIQYYNGEERAKGNILERFSAQQFPDLHSELNLSSLELGDSALYFCASSQRGVSGNTIYFGEGSWLTVV.

The chain has TRBV6-6 and TRBJ1-1, with D maybe TRBD1 (6 bases). This CDR3 contains 16 residues. CDR1 MNHNY and CDR2 SVGAGI come from the germline V gene (reference sequence). Trimming removed 7 bases from V and 4 bases from J, with 22 bases in between. The CDR3 sequence is CASKQGSGSGGTEAFF. The CDR3 bases are TGTGCCAGCAAGCAGGGGTCTGGTTCTGGGGGCACTGAAGCTTTCTTT.

The chain couples TRBV5-6 to TRBJ2-1; 8 bases match TRBD2. This CDR3 region has 16 residues. Losses at the gene ends were 0 bases for V and 4 bases for J; bases not matched to a gene: 6. CDR1 is SGHDT, CDR2 YYEEEE, per germline. The CDR3 spells CASSLAGTSGYNEQFF. CDR3 bases: TGTGCCAGCAGCTTGGCGGGAACTAGCGGATACAATGAGCAGTTCTTC. The entire variable domain, with the rest obtained from reference TRBV5-6 and TRBJ2-1, is as follows: DAGVTQSPTHLIKTRGQQVTLRCSPKSGHDTVSWYQQALGQGPQFIFQYYEEEERQRGNFPDRFSGHQFPNYSSELNVNALLLGDSALYLCASSLAGTSGYNEQFFGPGTRLTVL.

V is TRBV5-5 and J is TRBJ2-3; TRBD2 matches 15 bases. The J segment lost 3 bases and the V segment lost 2 bases, leaving 7 bases of the junction unmatched. The CDR3 has 18 residues. CDR1 is SGHKS and CDR2 is YYEKEE in the germline V gene (reference sequence). The CDR3 sequence: CASSLRTSGGAKTDTQYF. CDR3 bases: TGTGCCAGCAGCTTACGGACTAGCGGGGGGGCCAAAACAGATACGCAGTATTTT.

The rearrangement links TRBV7-2 to TRBJ2-7; D gene uncertain. The V end lost 3 bases, the J end lost 7 bases, and 7 bases lay between the germline ends. This CDR3 comprises 11 residues. The V gene's germline CDR1 is SGHTA and CDR2 FQGNSA. As DNA, the CDR3 is TGTGCCAGCAGCTTTATGAGTGAGCAGTACTTC. The encoded protein is CASSFMSEQYF.

The chain links TRBV30 to TRBJ2-5; 11 bases align to TRBD1. Near its end, the DNA agrees better with TRBJ2-7, so the J call may be wrong. CDR3 length: 15 residues. Germline lookup yields CDR1 GTSNPN and CDR2 SVGIG (reference sequence). CDR3 region: CAWSLGQGGSYEQYF. The CDR3 DNA reads as TGTGCCTGGAGCTTGGGACAGGGGGGTTCCTACGAGCAGTACTTC.

V and J are TRBV5-1 and TRBJ2-7; D not resolved. Trimming shortened V by 0 bases and J by 4 bases, and 14 bases separated the two germline ends. CDR3 length equals 15 residues. Germline V gene data show CDR1 as SGHRS and CDR2 as YFSETQ. The CDR3 here is CASSLVAGPSYEQYF. The CDR3, as DNA: TGCGCCAGCAGCTTGGTGGCAGGCCCATCGTACGAGCAGTACTTC.

This clone turned up a few times. The chain's CDR3 is CASSPTVVRTDTQYF. CDR3 coding DNA: TGTGCCAGCAGCCCCACAGTCGTACGCACAGATACGCAGTATTTT. The chain carries TRBV6-1 and TRBJ2-3; D not certain. There are 15 residues in the CDR3. The germline V and J ends were trimmed by 6 bases and 1 base, with 14 bases remaining between them. Germline V gene sequence: CDR1 MNHNS, CDR2 SASEGT.

This clone was counted a single time. The chain has TRBV7-9 and TRBJ1-1; D might be TRBD1 (6 bases). Germline V gene lookup returns CDR1 SEHNR and CDR2 FQNEAQ (reference sequence). The CDR3 contains 15 residues. Between the trimmed V and J ends, which lost 3 bases and 1 base, there was a span of 12 bases. The CDR3 nucleotides read TGTGCCAGCAGCTTGGGGGGGCAGGGGAACACTGAAGCTTTCTTT. Translated: CASSLGGQGNTEAFF.

The sample holds one count of this clone. This chain joins TRBV9 and TRBJ2-7; D might be TRBD2 (6 bases). CDR1 is SGDLS and CDR2 is YYNGEE in the germline V gene. Trimming shortened V by 0 bases and J by 0 bases, and 10 bases separated the two germline ends. The CDR3 sequence is 15 residues long. CDR3 in DNA: TGTGCCAGCAGCGTAGGCGGGGACCCCTCCTACGAGCAGTACTTC. Translating it yields CASSVGGDPSYEQYF.

The V call is TRBV10-1, the J call TRBJ2-1, with TRBD1 matching over 10 bases. Germline values: CDR1 WNHNN, CDR2 SYGVQD (reference sequence). This CDR3 has 15 residues. After removal of 5 bases from V and 5 bases from J, the junction contained 6 bases not matched to a gene. CDR3 sequence: CASSKAGQGDNEQFF. The CDR3, as DNA: TGCGCCAGCAGTAAAGCCGGACAGGGGGACAATGAGCAGTTCTTC.

The chain is built from TRBV7-6 and TRBJ2-7, with TRBD1 matching over 9 bases. V shed 5 bases, J shed 0 bases, and the junction held 20 bases outside the gene matches. CDR1 is SGHVS, CDR2 FNYEAQ, per germline. The CDR3 is 20 amino acids. This chain's CDR3 is CASSRLKPGQGSPLSYEQYF. The CDR3 coding sequence is TGTGCCAGCAGCCGACTCAAACCGGGACAGGGATCACCTCTCTCCTACGAGCAGTACTTC.

This chain uses TRBV19 with TRBJ1-2; D is unresolved. The germline gives CDR1 LNHDA, CDR2 SQIVND (reference sequence). Trimming stripped 6 bases from V and 6 bases from J, with 20 bases between. The CDR3 runs 15 residues. The CDR3 region is CASRTSSGKNDGYTF. In DNA form, the CDR3 reads TGTGCCAGTAGGACCTCGAGCGGGAAAAACGATGGCTACACCTTC.

A single count supports this clone. V is TRBV7-9 and J is TRBJ1-1; 8 positions match TRBD1. This CDR3 contains 14 residues. CDR1 is SEHNR and CDR2 is FQNEAQ in the germline V gene (reference sequence). J gave up 4 bases and V 5 bases, and 6 bases lay outside the gene matches. CDR3 sequence (DNA): TGTGCCAGCAGCCAGCGACAGGGGATCACTGAAGCTTTCTTT. Its translation: CASSQRQGITEAFF.

The V gene is TRBV19, the J gene TRBJ1-5; tentatively, D is TRBD1 (6 bases). Germline V CDR1 and CDR2: LNHDA, SQIVND (reference sequence). There are 15 residues in the CDR3. V lost 6 bases and J lost 1, with 13 bases in between. CDR3 DNA: TGTGCCAGTAGGTTTCCGGGGGGCAGCAATCAGCCCCAGCATTTT. Protein: CASRFPGGSNQPQHF.

The gene calls are TRBV6-5 and TRBJ1-1; 9 bases line up with TRBD1. Trimming at V came to 2 bases and at J to 7 bases, leaving 8 bases not matched to a gene. The length of the CDR3 is 15 residues. Germline V gene lookup returns CDR1 MNHEY and CDR2 SVGAGI. Here the CDR3 reads CASSYVQGAAFEAFF. CDR3 DNA sequence: TGTGCCAGCAGTTACGTACAGGGGGCCGCGTTTGAAGCTTTCTTT.

The chain has TRBV5-1 and TRBJ2-7, with 9 bases lining up with TRBD1. CDR1 SGHRS and CDR2 YFSETQ come from the germline V gene. V dropped 4 bases and J dropped 6; count of bases not matched to a gene: 8. The CDR3 has 14 amino acids. The CDR3 loop reads CASSPQGAPGEQYF. CDR3 DNA: TGCGCCAGCAGCCCACAGGGGGCCCCTGGCGAGCAGTACTTC.

The chain couples TRBV5-1 to TRBJ2-5; D perhaps matches TRBD1 (6 bases). The better agreement between TRBJ2-7 and the DNA end casts doubt on the J call. This CDR3 has 16 residues. Germline V gene lookup returns CDR1 SGHRS and CDR2 YFSETQ. In DNA form, the CDR3 reads TGCGCCAGCAGCCCCTCGAAGGTGGGGGCAGGCAACGAGCAGTACTTC. It is translated as CASSPSKVGAGNEQYF.

The J gene is TRBJ2-1, the V gene TRBV5-6; weak D call: TRBD1 (6 bases). With 3 bases removed from V and 7 bases from J, the gap between germline ends came to 20 bases. This CDR3 has 16 residues. The germline V gene has CDR1 SGHDT and CDR2 YYEEEE. The CDR3 nucleotides read TGTGCCAGCAGCTCGCCCGGGACCGGCAGGGGTAATGAGCAGTTCTTC. Translated: CASSSPGTGRGNEQFF.